This T cell receptor (beta chain) was obtained from a study of blood T cell repertoires in COVID-19. Overall study context: PBMCs, B-cell-depleted T cells, or T cells were the source of the cDNA or gDNA that made up the material.

Assay used: immunoSEQ multiplex PCR; TCRdb lists only in-frame clones, some missing. The sample lists about 82,000 clones, around nine tenths occurring once. V trimming: 4 bases; J trimming: 8 bases; junction bases outside the gene matches: 8. This CDR3 is 15 amino acids long. Germline assignment: CDR1 SGHRS and CDR2 YFSETQ. The age range of participants was about 18 to 89 years, with residence in 20 to 25 US areas. The sample consisted of PBMCs or T cells enriched from blood (not recorded which). This sequence was found in a woman in her fifties or sixties with acute COVID-19. This chain connects TRBV5-1 to TRBJ2-1; TRBD2 matches 11 bases. This chain's CDR3 is CASSPTSGSSYEQFF. In DNA, the CDR3 is TGCGCCAGCAGCCCTACTAGCGGGAGTTCTTATGAGCAGTTCTTC.